Below are 30 T cell receptor beta chains sequenced from a single sample in a study of blood T cell repertoires in COVID-19. Method: immunoSEQ multiplex PCR; TCRdb's copy keeps in-frame clones and lacks some. The data contain about 110,000 clones, 55% to 75% of them singletons. Material for sequencing was peripheral blood. The receptors shown here come from a woman aged 40 to 55 with acute or convalescent COVID-19.

V is TRBV2 and J is TRBJ2-2; D unclear. V lost 1 base and J 9 bases, leaving 9 bases between the germline ends. This CDR3 has 13 residues. Germline assignment: CDR1 SNHLY and CDR2 FYNNEI. The CDR3 is CASSEGSSRELFF. The DNA of the CDR3 is TGTGCCAGCAGTGAAGGGAGTTCTCGGGAGCTGTTTTTT.

This clone was observed a few times. The chain carries TRBV30 and TRBJ2-3; D remains unclear. The CDR3 is 14 residues long. Germline CDR1 GTSNPN, CDR2 SVGIG (reference sequence). The V gene lost 0 bases and the J gene lost 6 bases, with 13 bases spanning the gap. The CDR3 loop reads CAWSVGLGDDTQYF. In DNA form, the CDR3 reads TGTGCCTGGAGTGTAGGTCTCGGAGATGATACGCAGTATTTT.

J is TRBJ1-1 and V is TRBV5-1; no firm D call. The CDR3 is 14 amino acids. Germline V gives CDR1 SGHRS, CDR2 YFSETQ. With 0 bases removed from V and 5 bases from J, the gap between germline ends came to 11 bases. CDR3 sequence reads: CASSLDLGRTEAFF. CDR3 bases: TGCGCCAGCAGCTTGGACCTAGGGAGGACTGAAGCTTTCTTT.

The V and J genes are TRBV7-2 and TRBJ2-1; 10 nucleotides align to TRBD2. Trimming cost V 1 base and J 9 bases; bases outside gene matches: 6. The germline V gene encodes CDR1 SGHTA and CDR2 FQGNSA. This CDR3 is built from 15 residues. The chain's CDR3 is CASSLEGLAGGEQFF. The CDR3, as DNA: TGTGCCAGCAGCTTAGAGGGATTAGCGGGGGGTGAGCAGTTCTTC.

This clone was counted only a few times. V and J are TRBV5-4 and TRBJ2-7, with D perhaps TRBD2 (7 bases). The germline CDR1 and CDR2 sequences are SGHNT and YYREEE (reference sequence). The CDR3 consists of 16 residues. Trimming left V 4 bases short and J 3 bases short, with 20 bases between. CDR3 in amino acids: CASSLSTGRVSYEQYF. CDR3 DNA: TGTGCCAGCAGCCTATCAACAGGGAGGGTAAGCTACGAGCAGTACTTC.

The chain has TRBV19 and TRBJ1-2, with 7 bases identical to TRBD1. With V trimmed by 7 bases and J by 5 bases, 16 bases remained unmatched. Germline lookup yields CDR1 LNHDA and CDR2 SQIVND (reference sequence). CDR3 length: 16 amino acids. CDR3 coding DNA: TGTGCCAGTACCATGAGGAGGCCAGGGGGAGGTTATGGCTACACCTTC. As protein: CASTMRRPGGGYGYTF.

This chain joins TRBV5-5 and TRBJ1-6, with 9 bases fitting TRBD1. Germline CDR1 SGHKS, CDR2 YYEKEE (reference sequence). The trim removed 3 bases at V and 6 bases at J, leaving 10 bases unmatched. CDR3 length equals 17 residues. The CDR3: CASSSPKTGGFNSPLHF. The CDR3 DNA sequence: TGTGCCAGCAGCTCCCCCAAGACAGGGGGATTTAATTCACCCCTCCACTTT.

The rearrangement links TRBV5-8 to TRBJ2-4; TRBD2 is a possible D gene (7 bases). The ends were cut back, 4 bases at V and 0 bases at J, with 26 bases in the middle. The germline V gene has CDR1 SGHTS and CDR2 YDEGEE. This CDR3 spans 20 amino acids. CDR3 sequence: CASSPRGAGEFTLAKNIQYF. CDR3 coding DNA: TGTGCCAGCAGCCCTCGGGGGGCAGGTGAATTTACACTAGCCAAAAACATTCAGTACTTC.

The rearrangement joins TRBV3-1 (or the pseudogene TRBV3-2) to TRBJ1-3; a weak D match, TRBD1 (5 bases). CDR1 and CDR2 from the germline V gene are LGHDT and YNNKEL (reference sequence). V was clipped by 0 bases and J by 2 bases, with 11 bases between them. This CDR3 is 16 amino acids long. The CDR3 reads CASSQDLGGTGNTIYF. Written as DNA, the CDR3 is TGTGCCAGCAGCCAAGATCTTGGGGGGACTGGAAACACCATATATTTT.

J is TRBJ2-7 and V is TRBV7-2, with D uncertain. The CDR3 extends over 16 amino acids. V was trimmed by 6 bases and J by 3 bases, leaving 21 bases between them. Looked up from germline, CDR1 is SGHTA and CDR2 is FQGNSA. The DNA of the CDR3 is TGTGCCAGCAGTTTATCTGTCCGGGTCCGGAGCTACGAGCAGTACTTC. Translation: CASSLSVRVRSYEQYF.

There are a few counts of this clone. The V call is TRBV2, the J call TRBJ2-7; 7 bases line up with TRBD2. The length of the CDR3 is 14 residues. Trimming cost V 0 bases and J 3 bases; bases outside gene matches: 2. Germline loops: CDR1 SNHLY, CDR2 FYNNEI. This chain's CDR3 is CASSEARGSYEQYF. DNA for the CDR3: TGTGCCAGCAGTGAAGCGCGGGGGAGCTACGAGCAGTACTTC.

This sequence joins TRBV7-2 and TRBJ2-7, with D unclear. The CDR3 loop spans 14 amino acids. Trimming cost V 4 bases and J 0 bases, with 10 bases left between them. Germline CDR1 and CDR2: SGHTA and FQGNSA. The CDR3 bases are TGTGCCAGCAGCTCCGTCCACAGCTCCTACGAGCAGTACTTC. Its protein product is CASSSVHSSYEQYF.

The rearrangement links TRBV4-2 to TRBJ2-7, with D tentatively TRBD2 (5 bases). In germline, CDR1 is LGHNA, CDR2 YNFKEQ. Trimming took off 3 bases at V and 5 bases at J, with 20 bases between the two ends. The CDR3 contains 16 residues. The DNA of the CDR3 is TGTGCCAGCAGCCAGGAGGCAAGGGCGGAGACCAACGAGCAGTACTTC. Its translation: CASSQEARAETNEQYF.

The rearrangement uses TRBV6-5 and TRBJ1-5; the match to TRBD1 covers 8 bases. The V and J ends lost 6 bases and 1 base, in that order; junction bases with no gene match: 2. The CDR3 runs 14 residues. Germline CDR1 reads MNHEY; CDR2 reads SVGAGI. CDR3 bases: TGTGCCAGCAGAACAGGGGGAAGCAATCAGCCCCAGCATTTT. Translating it yields CASRTGGSNQPQHF.

In this sample, this clone turned up once. The gene calls are TRBV4-3 and TRBJ2-7, with D unresolved. The V gene's germline CDR1 is LGHNA and CDR2 YSLEER. This CDR3 is built from 15 residues. Trimming removed 0 bases at V and 0 bases at J, with 9 bases between. As DNA, the CDR3 is TGCGCCAGCAGCCAAGACAGTTCCTCCTCCTACGAGCAGTACTTC. Translated, it gives CASSQDSSSSYEQYF.

This sequence joins TRBV6-4 and TRBJ2-1, with D possibly being TRBD2 (5 bases). CDR1 and CDR2 from the germline V gene are MRHNA and SNTAGT. The V end was cut by 6 bases, the J end by 5 bases, with 8 bases between. The CDR3 extends over 12 amino acids. The CDR3 is CASRLDHNEQFF. The CDR3 nucleotides read TGTGCCAGCAGACTAGATCACAATGAGCAGTTCTTC.

CDR3 sequence reads: CASSQVNRVGEQYF. The CDR3 bases are TGTGCCAGCAGCCAAGTTAACAGGGTGGGGGAGCAGTACTTC. The V gene is TRBV14, the J gene TRBJ2-7; a possible D gene is TRBD1 (6 bases). Germline CDR1 reads SGHDN; CDR2 reads FVKESK. Trimming left V 1 base short and J 7 bases short, with 14 bases between. The CDR3 has 14 amino acids.

The genes are TRBV7-3 and TRBJ2-1; D is unresolved. From germline, CDR1 is SGHTA and CDR2 FQGTGA. CDR3 length: 15 residues. The V end was cut by 7 bases, the J end by 0 bases, with 13 bases between. CDR3 bases: TGTGCCAGCACCTGGGCCGCCAGCTCCTACAATGAGCAGTTCTTC. It specifies CASTWAASSYNEQFF. Complete variable domain (other parts from reference TRBV7-3 and TRBJ2-1): GAGVSQTPSNKVTEKGKYVELRCDPISGHTALYWYRQSLGQGPEFLIYFQGTGAADDSGLPNDRFFAVRPEGSVSTLKIQRTERGDSAVYLCASTWAASSYNEQFFGPGTRLTVL.

The J gene is TRBJ2-7, the V gene TRBV28; maybe TRBD1 (5 bases). Germline V CDR1 and CDR2: MDHEN, SYDVKM. The CDR3 sequence is 16 residues long. V was shortened by 3 bases and J by 0 bases, with 15 bases between the two germline ends. This CDR3 reads CASSFQGRPSSYEQYF. In DNA form, the CDR3 reads TGTGCCAGCAGTTTTCAGGGCAGGCCCAGCTCCTACGAGCAGTACTTC.

The rearrangement links TRBV5-6 to TRBJ1-3; perhaps TRBD1 as D (5 bases). Germline CDR1 is SGHDT and CDR2 is YYEEEE. Trimming stripped 4 bases from V and 0 bases from J, with 8 bases between. The CDR3 is made up of 14 amino acids. The CDR3 region has the DNA TGTGCCAGCAGCATCACAGGCTCTGGAAACACCATATATTTT. It encodes CASSITGSGNTIYF.

The chain carries TRBV9 and TRBJ2-1, with D possibly TRBD1 on 5 matching bases. Germline CDR1 SGDLS, CDR2 YYNGEE. V was cut by 0 bases and J by 8 bases, with 12 bases left in between. The CDR3 runs 14 residues. In DNA form, the CDR3 reads TGTGCCAGCAGCGTAGGAGATGGGGCGTATGAGCAGTTCTTC. It yields the protein CASSVGDGAYEQFF.

The chain couples TRBV7-9 to TRBJ1-1; 8 bases line up with TRBD1. This CDR3 has 14 residues. Germline-derived CDR1 and CDR2 are SEHNR and FQNEAQ (reference sequence). J lost 0 bases, V lost 3 bases, and 0 bases had no gene match. CDR3 in amino acids: CASSLTGVNTEAFF. The DNA of the CDR3 is TGTGCCAGCAGCTTGACAGGGGTGAACACTGAAGCTTTCTTT.

The J gene is TRBJ2-5, the V gene TRBV5-4, with TRBD2 matching 11 bases. The trim removed 3 bases at V and 3 bases at J, leaving 4 bases unmatched. The CDR3 runs 15 residues. Germline V CDR1 and CDR2: SGHNT, YYREEE (reference sequence). The CDR3 DNA sequence: TGTGCCAGCAGCTCCCCGACTAGCGGGGAAGAGACCCAGTACTTC. Translated, it gives CASSSPTSGEETQYF.

A few counts support this clone. Other DNA sequences from this sample encode an identical CDR3 as well. The chain couples TRBV6-6 to TRBJ1-1, with 9 bases identical to TRBD1. J lost 5 bases, V lost 0 bases, and 1 base had no gene match. Germline assignment: CDR1 MNHNY and CDR2 SVGAGI (reference sequence). The CDR3 runs to 14 residues. CDR3 in amino acids: CASSYSDRGTEAFF. CDR3 nucleotide sequence: TGTGCCAGCAGTTACTCGGACAGGGGAACTGAAGCTTTCTTT.

This clone was observed a handful of times. The V gene is TRBV5-5, the J gene TRBJ1-2, with 10 bases matching TRBD1. Unmatched junction bases numbered 10, after V lost 4 bases and J lost 4 bases. Germline V lookup: CDR1 SGHKS, CDR2 YYEKEE (reference sequence). CDR3 length: 16 amino acids. The CDR3 is CASSEPGQGSGYGYTF. CDR3 DNA sequence: TGTGCCAGCAGCGAGCCGGGACAGGGGTCCGGCTATGGCTACACCTTC.

This rearrangement joins TRBV19 to TRBJ1-5; D is possibly TRBD1 (6 bases). Per germline, CDR1 LNHDA and CDR2 SQIVND (reference sequence). Trimming stripped 0 bases from V and 1 base from J, with 13 bases between. The CDR3 sequence is 17 residues long. CDR3: CASSIDMTGESNQPQHF. The DNA for the CDR3 is TGTGCCAGTAGTATAGATATGACAGGAGAAAGCAATCAGCCCCAGCATTTT.

V and J are TRBV5-1 and TRBJ2-2; 7 bases are a match to TRBD1. V lost 4 bases to trimming and J lost 4 bases; unmatched junction nucleotides: 7. Germline CDR1 and CDR2: SGHRS and YFSETQ. This CDR3 has 15 amino acids. The CDR3 region has the DNA TGCGCCAGCAGCCCGCCGGGACAGAGCACCGGGGAGCTGTTTTTT. This translates into CASSPPGQSTGELFF.

The CDR3 sequence is CASSLFSRGYGYTF. The CDR3 nucleotides read TGTGCCAGCAGTTTATTCTCCAGGGGCTATGGCTACACCTTC. The V call is TRBV27, the J call TRBJ1-2; D may be TRBD1 (6 bases). Germline loops: CDR1 MNHEY, CDR2 SMNVEV (reference sequence). Between the trimmed V and J ends, which lost 1 base and 4 bases, there was a span of 10 bases. The CDR3 sequence is 14 residues long.

This chain links TRBV19 with TRBJ1-5; TRBD1 matches at 9 bases. CDR1 and CDR2 from the germline V gene are LNHDA and SQIVND (reference sequence). The CDR3 spans 15 residues. V was clipped by 2 bases and J by 7 bases; unmatched bases: 6. The CDR3 DNA follows: TGTGCCAGTAGTATATGGACAGGGGCCGCCCAGCCCCAGCATTTT. Protein: CASSIWTGAAQPQHF. The full variable domain, its missing parts supplied by reference TRBV19 and TRBJ1-5, is DGGITQSPKYLFRKEGQNVTLSCEQNLNHDAMYWYRQDPGQGLRLIYYSQIVNDFQKGDIAEGYSVSREKKESFPLTVTSAQKNPTAFYLCASSIWTGAAQPQHFGDGTRLSIL.

This clone has just a few counts. This chain connects TRBV27 to TRBJ1-3; TRBD1 might be the D (5 bases). The V gene lost 4 bases and the J gene lost 1 base, with 11 bases spanning the gap. The CDR3 contains 15 residues. CDR1 MNHEY and CDR2 SMNVEV come from the germline V gene (reference sequence). CDR3 sequence: CASSWRGLSGNTIYF. The CDR3 bases are TGTGCCAGCAGTTGGAGGGGACTTTCTGGAAACACCATATATTTT.